The 28 T cell receptor beta chains presented below share a single source sample, sequenced in a study of CD8 T cells in ankylosing spondylitis. Using its own MiXCR run on the 5' RACE reads, TCRdb lists one record per CDR3 protein. The sample comprises 200,000 or so distinct CDR3 sequences, about 18% of which are singletons, and 4.3% rests with the top ten. Input material: blood, either unsorted or a sorted T cell fraction (not recorded which). Receptors originate from a male donor under 30 with ankylosing spondylitis or in good health (not recorded which).

Many counts were recorded for this clonotype. This chain connects TRBV7-8 to TRBJ2-3, with D possibly being TRBD1 (5 bases). V was cut by 5 bases and J by 2 bases, with 11 bases left in between. The CDR3 loop spans 14 amino acids. Germline V gene sequence: CDR1 SGHVS, CDR2 FQNEAQ. The CDR3 sequence is CASSQTGYTDTQYF. CDR3 in DNA: TGTGCCAGCAGCCAAACAGGATACACAGATACGCAGTATTTT.

In this sample, this clonotype turned up many times. The chain links TRBV29-1 to TRBJ2-3; TRBD2 matches at 9 bases. Germline lookup yields CDR1 SQVTM and CDR2 ANQGSEA. CDR3 length: 16 residues. After removal of 4 bases from V and 4 bases from J, the junction contained 12 bases not matched to a gene. The DNA for the CDR3 is TGCAGCGTTGTAGCTAGCGGGAAGGGGGAGGCAGATACGCAGTATTTT. It codes for CSVVASGKGEADTQYF.

This clonotype was counted ten times or more. V and J are TRBV7-2 and TRBJ2-3; D not certain. The CDR3 spans 13 residues. V shed 5 bases and J shed 6 bases, with 12 bases lying between them. The germline gives CDR1 SGHTA, CDR2 FQGNSA. CDR3 coding DNA: TGTGCCAGCAGCCCCCGTACGCCGGATACGCAGTATTTT. As protein: CASSPRTPDTQYF.

This chain links TRBV29-1 with TRBJ2-1, with TRBD2 matching over 7 bases. The CDR3 is 14 amino acids. After removal of 4 bases from V and 1 base from J, the junction contained 4 bases not matched to a gene. CDR1 and CDR2 (germline): SQVTM, ANQGSEA. In nucleotides, the CDR3 is TGCAGCGTTGCGACTAGCTCATCCTACAATGAGCAGTTCTTC. It specifies CSVATSSSYNEQFF.

This clonotype was observed many times. The chain joins TRBV6-5 to TRBJ2-3; D is possibly TRBD1 (7 bases). V was shortened by 2 bases and J by 3 bases, with 21 bases between the two germline ends. The CDR3 runs 18 residues. From germline, CDR1 is MNHEY and CDR2 SVGAGI. The CDR3 loop is CASSYVPPQTGRTDTQYF. CDR3 sequence (DNA): TGTGCCAGCAGTTACGTCCCGCCCCAGACAGGGAGGACAGATACGCAGTATTTT.

This clonotype was seen repeatedly, ten times or more. The chain is built from TRBV20-1 and TRBJ2-5; D uncertain. The CDR3 length is 14 residues. Germline-derived CDR1 and CDR2 are DFQATT and SNEGSKA (reference sequence). Trimming stripped 3 bases from V and 1 base from J, with 12 bases between. CDR3 sequence reads: CSASVTTFQETQYF. Written as DNA, the CDR3 is TGCAGTGCTAGCGTCACAACCTTCCAAGAGACCCAGTACTTC.

The CDR3, as DNA: TGTGCCACCGCCCCTCGGGGAAGCTACAATGAGCAGTTCTTC. Protein product: CATAPRGSYNEQFF. This chain joins TRBV24-1 and TRBJ2-1, with TRBD2 as a possible D gene (5 bases). The CDR3 totals 14 residues. V lost 9 bases and J lost 3, with 14 bases in between. Germline values: CDR1 KGHDR, CDR2 SFDVKD.

In its sample, this clonotype was seen a few times. V gene TRBV20-1 combines with J gene TRBJ2-1; D is undetermined. The CDR3 is 11 residues long. The V gene lost 1 base and the J gene lost 8 bases, with 6 bases spanning the gap. Germline-derived CDR1 and CDR2 are DFQATT and SNEGSKA (reference sequence). CDR3 sequence: CSARGRDEQFF. CDR3 bases: TGCAGTGCTAGAGGCCGGGATGAGCAGTTCTTC.

This clonotype was seen at least ten times. The rearrangement joins TRBV7-2 to TRBJ2-3; D remains ambiguous. Trimming removed 5 bases at V and 8 bases at J, with 8 bases between. CDR1 is SGHTA and CDR2 is FQGNSA in the germline V gene. This CDR3 contains 11 residues. CDR3 protein: CASSGIGTQYF. CDR3 in DNA: TGTGCCAGCAGCGGGATCGGTACGCAGTATTTT.

This clonotype was counted many times. The V gene is TRBV20-1, the J gene TRBJ2-3; 11 nucleotides match TRBD2. This CDR3 has 15 amino acids. The V segment lost 5 bases and the J segment 6 bases; nucleotides outside the gene matches: 10. The germline gives CDR1 DFQATT, CDR2 SNEGSKA (reference sequence). CDR3 sequence: CSAEVASGRRDTQYF. The CDR3 nucleotides are TGCAGTGCTGAGGTGGCTAGCGGGAGGAGGGATACGCAGTATTTT.

This clonotype was picked up many times. The V and J genes are TRBV7-6 and TRBJ2-1, with 9 positions matching TRBD2. The germline V gene has CDR1 SGHVS and CDR2 FNYEAQ. The CDR3 runs 16 residues. Trimming removed 1 base from V and 8 bases from J; junction bases left unmatched: 9. CDR3 DNA sequence: TGTGCCAGCAGCTTAGGGCCAGCGGGAGGTCGAGATGAGCAGTTCTTC. Protein: CASSLGPAGGRDEQFF.

This clonotype was recorded many times. The chain recombines TRBV27 with TRBJ2-5; D ambiguous. The CDR3 extends over 16 amino acids. Trimming removed 0 bases at V and 5 bases at J, with 16 bases between. Germline V lookup: CDR1 MNHEY, CDR2 SMNVEV (reference sequence). The CDR3 is CASSLSNGLPLETQYF. CDR3 coding DNA: TGTGCCAGCAGTTTATCGAATGGTCTTCCATTGGAGACCCAGTACTTC.

The genes are TRBV29-1 and TRBJ1-2, with D uncertain. Germline V gene sequence: CDR1 SQVTM, CDR2 ANQGSEA. Between the trimmed V and J ends, which lost 0 bases and 3 bases, there was a span of 11 bases. The CDR3 has 14 residues. DNA for the CDR3: TGCAGCGTTGAAGATCTCGGGGAGGACTATGGCTACACCTTC. This translates into CSVEDLGEDYGYTF. The full variable domain, rest sourced from reference TRBV29-1 and TRBJ1-2, is SAVISQKPSRDICQRGTSLTIQCQVDSQVTMMFWYRQQPGQSLTLIATANQGSEATYESGFVIDKFPISRPNLTFSTLTVSNMSPEDSSIYLCSVEDLGEDYGYTFGSGTRLTVV.

This clonotype was recorded at least ten times. The rearrangement links TRBV24-1 to TRBJ2-2, with 14 bases aligning to TRBD2. This CDR3 spans 16 amino acids. The V segment lost 5 bases and the J segment 6 bases; nucleotides outside the gene matches: 4. Germline V gene lookup returns CDR1 KGHDR and CDR2 SFDVKD. The CDR3 sequence: CATSAEGLAGAGELFF. The CDR3 region has the DNA TGTGCCACCAGTGCCGAGGGACTAGCGGGAGCCGGGGAGCTGTTTTTT.

This clonotype was detected a few times. This rearrangement joins TRBV18 to TRBJ1-1, with 7 positions matching TRBD1. Trimming took 2 bases from V and 1 from J; bases not matched to a gene: 7. CDR1 is KGHSH, CDR2 LQKENI, per germline. This CDR3 contains 16 residues. In DNA form, the CDR3 reads TGTGCCAGCTCACCAACAGGGGCACTGGGGAACACTGAAGCTTTCTTT. It yields the protein CASSPTGALGNTEAFF.

This rearrangement joins TRBV6-2 or TRBV6-3 to TRBJ2-2; TRBD1 is a possible D gene (5 bases). CDR1 and CDR2 (germline): MNHEY, SVGEGT. The ends were cut back, 8 bases at V and 6 bases at J, with 13 bases in the middle. The CDR3 contains 13 residues. The CDR3: CASQQVRSGELFF. The DNA of the CDR3 is TGTGCCAGCCAACAGGTCCGGTCCGGGGAGCTGTTTTTT.

There are many counts of this clonotype. The chain uses TRBV12-3 or TRBV12-4 and TRBJ2-3, with 12 bases that match TRBD2. CDR3 size: 16 residues. The V and J ends lost 5 bases and 5 bases, in that order; junction bases with no gene match: 8. The CDR3: CASSGGLAGSLDTQYF. In nucleotides, the CDR3 is TGTGCCAGCAGTGGAGGACTAGCGGGGAGTTTAGATACGCAGTATTTT.

There are many counts of this clonotype. The V and J genes are TRBV7-8 and TRBJ2-3; a weak D match, TRBD2 (7 bases). The CDR3 loop spans 16 amino acids. Germline CDR1 reads SGHVS; CDR2 reads FQNEAQ. V gave up 2 bases and J gave up 2 bases, with 14 bases separating them. The CDR3 coding sequence is TGTGCCAGCAGCTTACTCCAGCGGGGACACACAGATACGCAGTATTTT. Translation: CASSLLQRGHTDTQYF.

J is TRBJ2-2 and V is TRBV7-9; 11 bases map to TRBD1. CDR1 SEHNR and CDR2 FQNEAQ come from the germline V gene (reference sequence). The CDR3 sequence is 16 residues long. V shed 5 bases and J 0 bases; nucleotides not matched to a gene: 2. The CDR3 protein is CASSTGQGANTGELFF. The CDR3 bases are TGTGCCAGCAGCACGGGACAGGGGGCGAACACCGGGGAGCTGTTTTTT.

This clonotype was seen more than once but under ten times. The chain carries TRBV29-1 and TRBJ2-7; 10 positions match TRBD1. V shed 3 bases, J shed 7 bases, and the junction held 6 bases outside the gene matches. In germline, CDR1 is SQVTM, CDR2 ANQGSEA. This CDR3 has 13 residues. The chain's CDR3 is CSVEGTGAFEQYF. The CDR3 nucleotides read TGCAGCGTTGAGGGGACAGGGGCCTTTGAGCAGTACTTC.

The CDR3 is CASSSGLVGETQYF. The DNA for the CDR3 is TGTGCCAGCAGTTCGGGACTAGTAGGAGAGACCCAGTACTTC. This rearrangement joins TRBV12-3 or TRBV12-4 to TRBJ2-5; 8 bases agree with TRBD2. The CDR3 is 14 residues long. V shed 4 bases, J shed 4 bases, and the junction held 5 bases outside the gene matches.

This clonotype was seen ten or more times. V and J are TRBV14 and TRBJ1-1, with D uncertain. Germline lookup yields CDR1 SGHDN and CDR2 FVKESK. V shed 4 bases and J shed 4 bases, with 16 bases lying between them. The CDR3 is made up of 15 amino acids. CDR3 coding DNA: TGTGCCAGCAGCCCCCTTCTCGCTATTAGCACTGAAGCTTTCTTT. It translates to CASSPLLAISTEAFF.

This clonotype has a count of ten or more. The J gene is TRBJ2-7, the V gene TRBV14, with D possibly being TRBD1 or TRBD2 (5 bases each). V was trimmed by 3 bases and J by 2 bases, leaving 11 bases between them. The germline gives CDR1 SGHDN, CDR2 FVKESK. CDR3 length equals 14 residues. The CDR3 here is CASSHRDRPYEQYV. CDR3 coding DNA: TGTGCCAGCAGCCACCGGGACCGGCCCTACGAGCAGTACGTC.

This clonotype came up many times. V and J are TRBV6-5 and TRBJ2-1, with D possibly being TRBD1 or TRBD2 (5 bases each). There are 14 residues in the CDR3. Looked up from germline, CDR1 is MNHEY and CDR2 is SVGAGI. Trimming took off 4 bases at V and 0 bases at J, with 7 bases between the two ends. In DNA form, the CDR3 reads TGTGCCAGCAGTTCCGGGGCCTCCTACAATGAGCAGTTCTTC. This gives the protein CASSSGASYNEQFF.

This clonotype was seen at least ten times. The V gene is TRBV20-1, the J gene TRBJ2-5; perhaps TRBD2 as D (5 bases). The CDR3 is made up of 14 amino acids. V was trimmed by 2 bases and J by 5 bases, leaving 15 bases between them. Germline CDR1 and CDR2: DFQATT and SNEGSKA (reference sequence). The CDR3 DNA is TGCAGTGCTAGAAATGGACTCCCTCAGGAGACCCAGTACTTC. Residues: CSARNGLPQETQYF.

This clonotype was seen repeatedly, ten times or more. The genes are TRBV28 and TRBJ2-7; 13 nucleotides line up with TRBD2. CDR3 length: 14 amino acids. The V gene's germline CDR1 is MDHEN and CDR2 SYDVKM. Losses at the gene ends were 10 bases for V and 4 bases for J; bases not matched to a gene: 7. The CDR3 DNA follows: TGTGCCACTCGACTAGCGGGAGGATCTTACGAGCAGTACTTC. Translation gives CATRLAGGSYEQYF.

This clonotype was seen ten or more times. The rearrangement uses TRBV6-5 and TRBJ1-6, with TRBD1 as a possible D gene (6 bases). The CDR3 length is 16 residues. Germline values: CDR1 MNHEY, CDR2 SVGAGI. Trimming stripped 5 bases from V and 9 bases from J, with 20 bases between. This CDR3 reads CASSLLKGDLSSPLHF. The DNA of the CDR3 is TGTGCCAGCAGTCTACTCAAGGGGGACCTTTCTTCACCCCTCCACTTT.

This clonotype was counted ten times or more. The V call is TRBV4-2, the J call TRBJ2-3; D not resolved. CDR3 length equals 15 residues. The germline V and J ends were trimmed by 0 bases and 0 bases, with 7 bases remaining between them. Germline V gene lookup returns CDR1 LGHNA and CDR2 YNFKEQ. CDR3 coding DNA: TGTGCCAGCAGCCAAGAAGGCGGTAGCACAGATACGCAGTATTTT. Amino acids: CASSQEGGSTDTQYF.